This TCR beta chain derives from a study of T cells in Graves' hyperthyroidism and ophthalmopathy. The CDR3 length is 15 residues. Looked up from germline, CDR1 is SEHNR and CDR2 is FQNEAQ (reference sequence). V was pared by 7 bases and J by 2 bases, with 18 bases between. RNA transcripts yielded amplified TCR beta CDR3 regions. The HTBI primer set was used in a first-round RT-PCR of the TCR CDR3. TCRdb re-called the multiplex PCR reads with MiXCR, one entry per CDR3 protein. The data contain 140,000 or so distinct CDR3 sequences, roughly a fifth of them singletons. This clonotype has ten or more counts. Given a much more abundant clone one base away, this may be a read error.

V and J are TRBV7-9 and TRBJ2-7; weak D call: TRBD1 (6 bases). The sequencing input was blood. The clonotype comes from a woman between 50 and 59 years old with Graves' hyperthyroidism that later progressed to Graves' ophthalmopathy. CDR3 protein: CASNPGTGWTYEQYF. DNA of the CDR3: TGTGCCAGCAACCCTGGAACAGGGTGGACCTACGAGCAGTACTTC.